The clone carrying this TCR beta chain was counted a few times. Its cognate antigen is unknown. TCRdb re-derived calls from the reads in MiXCR, one entry per CDR3 protein. Here the sample spans approximately 700,000 distinct CDR3 sequences, about 40% being singletons. The sample comes from a study of T cell repertoires in cytomegalovirus infection. Overall study: Indicated by public TCR beta signatures were CMV infection and matching HLA type. General study points: HLA-C-restricted CMV-specific TCR beta clonotypes were dominant in the ex vivo response. The cumulative frequency of public TCR beta families identified carriers of CMV plus the relevant HLA.

The CDR3 is 15 residues long. V trimming: 8 bases; J trimming: 2 bases; junction bases outside the gene matches: 12. Germline V lookup: CDR1 MDHEN, CDR2 SYDVKM. This clonotype was sampled from a human donor in good health (CMV status not recorded). Some clones in this sample may be carry-over from other donors' samples. This chain connects TRBV28 to TRBJ2-7, with 7 bases fitting TRBD1. The sequenced material came from PBMCs. CDR3 sequence reads: CASRYLGQAAYEQYF. CDR3 nucleotide sequence: TGTGCCAGCCGTTACCTCGGACAGGCCGCCTACGAGCAGTACTTC.